A single sample gave rise to the 10 T cell receptor beta chains below, sequenced in a study of T cell repertoires in cytomegalovirus infection. MiXCR, run by TCRdb on the reads, gives a single entry per CDR3 protein. The table lists fewer than 1,000,000 distinct CDR3 sequences, about a third of them singletons, with 11% to 15% in the top ten. For these receptors, no antigen is known. The sample consisted of cultured CD8+ T cells from PBMCs, taken from culture after CMV antigen stimulation. All receptors come from a human donor in good health (CMV status not recorded). Some clones in this sample may be carry-over from other donors' samples.

The chain links TRBV2 to TRBJ1-2; maybe TRBD1 (5 bases). Germline-derived CDR1 and CDR2 are SNHLY and FYNNEI. The CDR3 consists of 13 residues. Trimming removed 3 bases at V and 4 bases at J, with 9 bases between. Here the CDR3 DNA reads TGTGCCAGCAGTGATAAGGGGTTCTATGGCTACACCTTC. Its translation: CASSDKGFYGYTF.

The rearrangement joins TRBV10-3 to TRBJ1-5; D is unresolved. The germline CDR1 and CDR2 sequences are ENHRY and SYGVKD. The CDR3 sequence is 14 residues long. Trimming took off 3 bases at V and 3 bases at J, with 9 bases between the two ends. The DNA of the CDR3 is TGTGCCATCAGTGACGGGCAGACCAATCAGCCCCAGCATTTT. It translates to CAISDGQTNQPQHF.

As concerns this clonotype: A read error may produce the germline difference seen at one junction end. The rearrangement joins TRBV6-6 to TRBJ1-5; D uncertain. CDR1 is MNHNY and CDR2 is SVGAGI in the germline V gene (reference sequence). The CDR3 is made up of 16 amino acids. CDR3 DNA sequence: TGTGTCAGCAGTGGAGGAGGACCTTATAGCAATCAGCCCCAGCATTTT. Its protein product is CVSSGGGPYSNQPQHF.

This clonotype came up a few times. The chain carries TRBV7-9 and TRBJ2-1; 11 nucleotides agree with TRBD2. The V gene's germline CDR1 is SEHNR and CDR2 FQNEAQ (reference sequence). Unmatched junction bases numbered 15, after V lost 5 bases and J lost 6 bases. CDR3 length: 18 amino acids. In nucleotides, the CDR3 is TGTGCCAGCAGCGCTTCGACTAGCGGGGAACCTCCCCCCAATGAGCAGTTCTTC. It yields the protein CASSASTSGEPPPNEQFF.

The genes are TRBV6-6 and TRBJ2-1, with 7 bases that match TRBD1. The CDR3 is made up of 14 amino acids. CDR1 is MNHNY, CDR2 SVGAGI, per germline (reference sequence). V shed 1 base and J 6 bases; nucleotides not matched to a gene: 3. The CDR3 DNA sequence: TGTGCCAGCAGTTACTTAGGGACAGTCAATGAGCAGTTCTTC. Protein sequence: CASSYLGTVNEQFF.

In its sample, this clonotype was seen a few times. The rearrangement uses TRBV5-8 and TRBJ2-3, with D possibly TRBD2 on 7 matching bases. CDR3 length: 17 residues. V was cut by 0 bases and J by 5 bases, with 19 bases left in between. Germline V gene data show CDR1 as SGHTS and CDR2 as YDEGEE. This chain's CDR3 is CASSLANAGALGDTQYF. The CDR3, as DNA: TGTGCCAGCAGCTTGGCCAATGCGGGGGCCCTCGGAGATACGCAGTATTTT.

This clonotype has at least ten counts. The chain joins TRBV7-6 to TRBJ2-1, with D perhaps TRBD1 (7 bases). The CDR3 runs 15 residues. Germline CDR1 and CDR2: SGHVS and FNYEAQ. Trimming removed 6 bases from V and 8 bases from J, with 20 bases in between. The CDR3 sequence is CASSRGRGRIDEQFF. CDR3 DNA: TGTGCCAGCAGTAGGGGGCGGGGAAGGATCGATGAGCAGTTCTTC. Filled out from reference TRBV7-6 and TRBJ2-1, the complete variable domain reads GAGVSQSPRYKVTKRGQDVALRCDPISGHVSLYWYRQALGQGPEFLTYFNYEAQQDKSGLPNDRFSAERPEGSISTLTIQRTEQRDSAMYRCASSRGRGRIDEQFFGPGTRLTVL.

On this clonotype itself: This may arise from a read error, as a much more abundant clone is one base away. The rearrangement links TRBV4-1 to TRBJ2-1; D call uncertain. The CDR3 is 13 amino acids. Germline V lookup: CDR1 MGHRA, CDR2 YSYEKL. The V gene lost 0 bases and the J gene lost 4 bases, with 4 bases spanning the gap. The CDR3 DNA is TGCGCCAGCAGCCAAGAAAGGTACAATGAGCAGTTCTTC. It translates to CASSQERYNEQFF.

The chain links TRBV7-9 to TRBJ1-1; possible D gene TRBD1, 6 bases. The CDR3 contains 17 residues. Germline V lookup: CDR1 SEHNR, CDR2 FQNEAQ (reference sequence). V lost 4 bases, J lost 1 base, and 19 bases lay in between. CDR3 DNA: TGTGCCAGCAGCTCTGCAAGAGGGGGGACGGGGAACACTGAAGCTTTCTTT. This encodes CASSSARGGTGNTEAFF.

The genes are TRBV7-8 and TRBJ1-1, with 8 bases lining up with TRBD1. This CDR3 spans 15 amino acids. From germline, CDR1 is SGHVS and CDR2 FQNEAQ. With 0 bases clipped from V and 6 bases from J, the junction kept 6 bases outside the gene matches. The CDR3: CASSLAETGAPEAFF. Written as DNA, the CDR3 is TGTGCCAGCAGCTTAGCCGAGACAGGGGCCCCTGAAGCTTTCTTT.